Presented here are 14 T cell receptor beta chains from one specimen sequenced in a study of CD8 T cells in Susac syndrome (dated by TCRdb to about 2019). Library method: the immunoSEQ multiplex PCR assay. RNA was extracted using the RNeasy kit, and about 0.5 to 1 microgram was reverse transcribed with random hexamers. Through fastp at Q25 and MiXCR, TCRdb rebuilt clones from the public reads, retaining in-frame beta chains. All rows with the same CDR3 protein become a single entry with the most common DNA and genes. The sample data list around 100,000 distinct CDR3 sequences, and 95% of these were observed just once. 0.3% of the sample is taken by the ten largest. Sequencing used CD8+ T cells from PBMCs. These receptors were taken from a human donor with Susac syndrome.

The gene calls are TRBV2 and TRBJ2-1; TRBD2 aligns across 8 bases. V lost 5 bases to trimming and J lost 14 bases; unmatched junction nucleotides: 17. CDR1 is SNHLY, CDR2 FYNNEI, per germline. There are 15 residues in the CDR3. This chain's CDR3 is CASSTKDSGTSREFF. For the CDR3, the DNA is TGTGCCAGCAGTACAAAGGATAGCGGGACTTCGCGGGAGTTCTTC.

The chain combines TRBV6-1 with TRBJ2-3, with a weak D call TRBD2 (5 bases). The V gene's germline CDR1 is MNHNS and CDR2 SASEGT. V lost 5 bases, J lost 0 bases, and 15 bases lay in between. The length of the CDR3 is 16 residues. The DNA for the CDR3 is TGTGCCAGCAGTCCCGGGTGGCGGACTAGCACAGATACGCAGTATTTT. It encodes CASSPGWRTSTDTQYF.

The chain links TRBV12-3 or TRBV12-4 to TRBJ2-5; D perhaps matches TRBD1 (5 bases). The V gene lost 4 bases and the J gene lost 10 bases, with 22 bases spanning the gap. The CDR3 totals 15 residues. CDR3 in DNA: TGTGCCAGCAGTTCCCAGGGTAAGGGCATCTTTGTCCAGTACTTC. This codes for CASSSQGKGIFVQYF.

V gene TRBV27 combines with J gene TRBJ2-3, with D possibly TRBD1 on 5 matching bases. Trimming left V 2 bases short and J 4 bases short, with 19 bases between. Germline-derived CDR1 and CDR2 are MNHEY and SMNVEV (reference sequence). This CDR3 comprises 17 residues. CDR3 sequence: CASSLIPPQGLADTQYF. The CDR3 nucleotides read TGTGCCAGCAGTTTAATCCCTCCCCAGGGTTTGGCAGATACGCAGTATTTT.

This chain links TRBV15 with TRBJ1-5; TRBD1 aligns across 9 bases. The junction had 15 bases not matched to a gene; V was cut back by 5 bases and J by 7 bases. Germline loops: CDR1 LNHNV, CDR2 YYDKDF (reference sequence). The CDR3 has 17 amino acids. Written as DNA, the CDR3 is TGTGCCACCAGCGTATCGTTAGGGACAGGGAACGGACAGCCCCAGCATTTT. It encodes CATSVSLGTGNGQPQHF.

The rearrangement uses TRBV29-1 and TRBJ2-1, with TRBD1 identical over 8 bases. Germline CDR1 and CDR2: SQVTM and ANQGSEA. CDR3 size: 14 residues. V was clipped by 5 bases and J by 8 bases; unmatched bases: 11. DNA of the CDR3: TGCAGCGTTCGGGGACCGACAGGGGATGATGAGCAGTTCTTC. Translation gives CSVRGPTGDDEQFF.

The chain is built from TRBV4-1 and TRBJ1-1, with D possibly TRBD1 on 6 matching bases. The germline V and J ends were trimmed by 0 bases and 0 bases, with 8 bases remaining between them. Germline assignment: CDR1 MGHRA and CDR2 YSYEKL. The CDR3 is 15 residues long. The CDR3 DNA sequence: TGCGCCAGCAGCCAAGAAGGGGGAATGAACACTGAAGCTTTCTTT. As protein: CASSQEGGMNTEAFF.

This clonotype appeared a single time. The chain is built from TRBV27 and TRBJ2-7, with 7 bases aligning to TRBD1. Germline V gene lookup returns CDR1 MNHEY and CDR2 SMNVEV (reference sequence). V lost 10 bases and J lost 2; bases outside the gene matches: 5. The CDR3 runs to 12 residues. The CDR3 reads CATWDSPYEQYF. CDR3 nucleotide sequence: TGTGCCACTTGGGACAGCCCCTACGAGCAGTACTTC.

This clonotype was detected only once. J is TRBJ1-1 and V is TRBV5-4; TRBD1 matches at 8 bases. The CDR3 runs 14 residues. With V trimmed by 5 bases and J by 8 bases, 11 bases remained unmatched. Germline V gene sequence: CDR1 SGHNT, CDR2 YYREEE (reference sequence). The CDR3 nucleotides are TGTGCCAGCAGTGCTGTAACAGGGGACAGGGAAGCTTTCTTT. It translates to CASSAVTGDREAFF.

V gene TRBV6-1 combines with J gene TRBJ2-1; the D gene could be TRBD1 or TRBD2 (7 bases each). Trimming took off 10 bases at V and 0 bases at J, with 19 bases between the two ends. Germline-derived CDR1 and CDR2 are MNHNS and SASEGT. The CDR3 contains 16 residues. In DNA form, the CDR3 reads TGTGCCACCTTCCTGGGAGGGGGCCGCTCCTACAATGAGCAGTTCTTC. Amino acid sequence: CATFLGGGRSYNEQFF.

This clonotype was observed a handful of times. The chain links TRBV29-1 to TRBJ2-5, with D uncertain. This CDR3 has 10 amino acids. Per the germline V gene, CDR1 is SQVTM and CDR2 is ANQGSEA. Between the trimmed V and J ends, which lost 3 bases and 5 bases, there was a span of 4 bases. The CDR3 reads CSVDGETQYF. The CDR3 bases are TGCAGCGTTGATGGTGAGACCCAGTACTTC.

V usage is TRBV7-8 and J usage is TRBJ1-5; a weak D match, TRBD1 (5 bases). V lost 5 bases and J 0 bases, leaving 26 bases between the germline ends. CDR1 is SGHVS, CDR2 FQNEAQ, per germline. The CDR3 is 20 residues long. As DNA, the CDR3 is TGTGCCAGCAGCCCTTCGGGACCCCCACCATCGGAATATAGCAATCAGCCCCAGCATTTT. Translated: CASSPSGPPPSEYSNQPQHF.

V and J are TRBV29-1 and TRBJ2-3, with a possible D match to TRBD2 (6 bases). CDR3 length: 14 residues. CDR1 is SQVTM, CDR2 ANQGSEA, per germline. Trimming took 1 base from V and 2 from J, leaving 10 bases between them. CDR3 amino acids: CSVEGRDATDTQYF. The CDR3 nucleotides read TGCAGCGTTGAAGGGAGGGACGCCACAGATACGCAGTATTTT.

V usage is TRBV27 and J usage is TRBJ2-1, with 9 nucleotides matching TRBD2. Germline values: CDR1 MNHEY, CDR2 SMNVEV (reference sequence). J was trimmed by 6 bases and V by 4 bases; bases with no gene match: 10. The CDR3 runs 16 residues. CDR3 bases: TGTGCCAGCAGTTCGACGTTAGCGGGGGTACTCAATGAGCAGTTCTTC. Encoded protein: CASSSTLAGVLNEQFF.